One sample yielded the 5 T cell receptor beta chains listed below, sequenced in a study of OX40 agonist ivuxolimab in advanced cancers. Data came from immunoSEQ multiplex PCR; TCRdb stores just in-frame clones and leaves some out. Of just over 60,000 clones in the sample, under 95% were seen once. Specimen: CD4+ or CD8+ T cells sorted from blood, collected in a trial of the OX40 agonist ivuxolimab. The receptors come from an adult with an advanced solid tumor such as melanoma, head and neck, liver or kidney cancer.

This clone came up once. This chain links TRBV19 with TRBJ2-3; D perhaps matches TRBD2 (5 bases). The V gene lost 3 bases and the J gene lost 1 base, with 11 bases spanning the gap. Per the germline V gene, CDR1 is LNHDA and CDR2 is SQIVND (reference sequence). This CDR3 contains 15 residues. CDR3 residues: CASSIGGLGTDTQYF. The CDR3 DNA sequence: TGTGCCAGTAGTATCGGCGGGCTGGGCACAGATACGCAGTATTTT. Filled out from reference TRBV19 and TRBJ2-3, the complete variable domain reads DGGITQSPKYLFRKEGQNVTLSCEQNLNHDAMYWYRQDPGQGLRLIYYSQIVNDFQKGDIAEGYSVSREKKESFPLTVTSAQKNPTAFYLCASSIGGLGTDTQYFGPGTRLTVL.

V is TRBV6-5 and J is TRBJ1-1; maybe TRBD1 (6 bases). Germline CDR1 reads MNHEY; CDR2 reads SVGAGI. This CDR3 spans 11 amino acids. The V gene lost 6 bases and the J gene lost 6 bases, with 8 bases spanning the gap. The CDR3 reads CASRQGPEAFF. In nucleotides, the CDR3 is TGTGCCAGCAGACAGGGTCCTGAAGCTTTCTTT.

This clone was counted a single time. The chain has TRBV7-9 and TRBJ2-7; D ambiguous. V dropped 1 base and J dropped 2 bases, with 15 bases sitting between them. Germline V gene sequence: CDR1 SEHNR, CDR2 FQNEAQ (reference sequence). CDR3 length: 16 residues. Here the CDR3 reads CASSLEVNAFTYEQYF. CDR3 DNA: TGTGCCAGCAGCTTAGAGGTTAACGCCTTTACCTACGAGCAGTACTTC.

The chain has TRBV7-6 and TRBJ2-3, with D tentatively TRBD1 or TRBD2 (6 bases each). The CDR3 has 15 residues. Germline V gives CDR1 SGHVS, CDR2 FNYEAQ. The V end lost 1 base, the J end lost 2 bases, and 10 bases lay between the germline ends. The CDR3 reads CASSLGGAPTDTQYF. The CDR3 DNA reads TGTGCCAGCAGCTTAGGGGGGGCCCCCACAGATACGCAGTATTTT.

V usage is TRBV9 and J usage is TRBJ2-5; 15 nucleotides agree with TRBD2. Germline V gene lookup returns CDR1 SGDLS and CDR2 YYNGEE. V shed 0 bases and J 2 bases; nucleotides not matched to a gene: 2. The CDR3 covers 17 residues. The CDR3 spells CASSVGTSGRAQETQYF. The CDR3 region has the DNA TGTGCCAGCAGCGTAGGGACTAGCGGGAGGGCACAAGAGACCCAGTACTTC. Combining the CDR3 with reference TRBV9 and TRBJ2-5 gives the whole variable domain DSGVTQTPKHLITATGQRVTLRCSPRSGDLSVYWYQQSLDQGLQFLIQYYNGEERAKGNILERFSAQQFPDLHSELNLSSLELGDSALYFCASSVGTSGRAQETQYFGPGTRLLVL.